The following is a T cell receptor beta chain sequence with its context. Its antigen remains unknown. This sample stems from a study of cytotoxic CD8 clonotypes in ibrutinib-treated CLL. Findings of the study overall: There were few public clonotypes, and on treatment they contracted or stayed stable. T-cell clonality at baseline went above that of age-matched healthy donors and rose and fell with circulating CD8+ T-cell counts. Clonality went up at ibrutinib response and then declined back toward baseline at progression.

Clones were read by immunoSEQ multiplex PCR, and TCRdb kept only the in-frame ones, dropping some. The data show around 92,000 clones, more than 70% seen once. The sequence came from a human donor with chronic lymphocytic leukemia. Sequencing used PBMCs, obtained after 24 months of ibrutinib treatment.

The CDR3 DNA follows: TGTGCCAGCAGCCCCGGGACAGGTTATAGCAATCAGCCCCAGCATTTT. This sequence encodes CASSPGTGYSNQPQHF. The genes are TRBV27 and TRBJ1-5, with 8 nucleotides matching TRBD1. The length of the CDR3 is 16 residues. Germline V lookup: CDR1 MNHEY, CDR2 SMNVEV (reference sequence). J gave up 0 bases and V 6 bases, and 7 bases lay outside the gene matches.